What follows is one T cell receptor beta chain and its context. Its binding antigen is unknown. No much larger clone exists at a distance of one base, and base qualities are not known. Based on the germline V gene, the CDR1 and CDR2 sequences are SNHLY and FYNNEI. The junction shows trimming of 8 bases on V and 6 bases on J, plus 12 bases between the germline ends. Including cysteine and phenylalanine, the CDR3 has 12 amino acids. The DNA shown is the 36-base CDR3, in frame from base 1. Patients with a history of autoimmune disease or receiving systemic immunosuppression were excluded from the trial. Peripheral blood for TCR sequencing was drawn from every dose cohort at baseline, at cycle 4 day 1 and at cycle 7 day 1. Samples were obtained from an open-label, multicenter, first-in-human phase I dose-escalation trial of ivuxolimab. Adults with locally advanced or metastatic melanoma, renal cell carcinoma, hepatocellular carcinoma or head and neck squamous cell carcinoma were enrolled in the trial. Before TCR sequencing, CD4+ T cells and CD8+ T cells from peripheral blood were sorted into separate populations.

This entry belongs to a study of OX40 agonist ivuxolimab in advanced cancers. As for the study more broadly: Ivuxolimab was a fully human IgG2 agonistic monoclonal antibody targeting the costimulatory receptor OX40 (CD134). Among the roughly 50 dose-escalation patients, around 20 had hepatocellular carcinoma, 15 or so melanoma, 9 renal cell carcinoma and 9 head and neck cancer. A male proportion of 75% to 85% and a mean age of around 60 years, ranging from about 23 to 90, were recorded for the dose-escalation cohort. Partial responses occurred in three dose-escalation patients: two with cutaneous melanoma and one with hepatocellular carcinoma. Peripheral TCRbeta sequencing was intended to test whether TCR sequence diversity was altered and clonal T-cell expansion was caused by ivuxolimab. Intravenous ivuxolimab was administered to patients every 2 weeks at six dose levels: 0.01, 0.1, 0.3, 1.5, 3 and 10 mg/kg. Prior anti-PD-1, anti-PD-L1 or anti-CTLA-4 therapy was permitted, and checkpoint inhibitors had been received by 30% to 40% of dose-escalation patients. The monotherapy dose-escalation portion (N of about 50 patients) of the phase I ivuxolimab trial is reported in the paper.

Genomic DNA was isolated from the sorted cells so that the TCRbeta CDR3 region could be sequenced. The immunoSEQ Assay was used for sequencing of TCRbeta CDR3 regions. The clones in this table, taken by TCRdb from immuneACCESS, are in-frame only. Not every clone is retained; where verified, under half of the shortfall comes from an unresolved V gene, and the cause of the rest is unknown. For this sample there are about 56,000 clones; roughly nine tenths appear just once. Roughly 10% of the sample lies in the top ten. Findings and caveats that apply to the study as a whole: Low levels of normalized T-cell clonal expansion were also seen in some patients who did not respond. At doses of 0.1 to 3.0 mg/kg, clonal expansion of both CD4+ and CD8+ blood T cells was observed from baseline to week 6. In partial responders in the 0.1-3.0 mg/kg groups, normalized peripheral clonal expansion was found to be among the lowest, especially among CD8+ T cells. On average, CD8+ T cells showed more expanded clones than CD4+ T cells after ivuxolimab. The antigen specificity of the clonally expanded peripheral T cells was not determined.

The chain was built from TRBV2 and TRBJ2-3; the D region is possibly TRBD1 or TRBD2, each matching across 6 bases. This TCR came from an adult with an advanced solid tumor such as melanoma, head and neck, liver or kidney cancer. The material was CD4+ or CD8+ T cells sorted from blood, obtained in a trial of the OX40 agonist ivuxolimab. The sequenced DNA: TGTGCCAGCCGCTGGGGGGCGGATACGCAGTATTTT. This encodes CASRWGADTQYF.